The 12 T cell receptor beta chains reported below all come from one sample, sequenced in a study of blood T cell repertoires in COVID-19. Using immunoSEQ multiplex PCR, the repertoire was profiled, and TCRdb retains in-frame clones only, with some absent. The sample lists around 100,000 clones; 87% were seen once. Sequencing was done on a sample of peripheral blood. The receptors were gathered from a human donor in a cohort sampled during active COVID-19.

This clone has only a few counts. The V call is TRBV14, the J call TRBJ2-1, with no clear D. The CDR3 consists of 15 residues. The germline CDR1 and CDR2 sequences are SGHDN and FVKESK. V lost 2 bases and J lost 3, with 11 bases in between. CDR3 bases: TGTGCCAGCAGCCAATCGAGTACTCTCTACAATGAGCAGTTCTTC. It codes for CASSQSSTLYNEQFF.

The count of this clone is one. This chain connects TRBV7-6 to TRBJ2-7; TRBD1 is a possible D gene (6 bases). The V end was cut by 3 bases, the J end by 3 bases, with 15 bases between. This CDR3 has 15 residues. CDR1 SGHVS and CDR2 FNYEAQ come from the germline V gene. The CDR3 DNA is TGTGCCAGCAGCTTGTTCCTAGGGGACAACTACGAGCAGTACTTC. Protein: CASSLFLGDNYEQYF.

Remarks on this clone: The likely explanation is a read error, given a far larger clone one base away. V gene TRBV25-1 combines with J gene TRBJ1-1, with 8 positions matching TRBD1. J gave up 4 bases and V 6 bases, and 4 bases lay outside the gene matches. CDR1 MGHDK and CDR2 SYGVNS come from the germline V gene. CDR3 length equals 13 residues. This CDR3 is CASSPTGGTEAFF. The CDR3 DNA is TGTGCCAGCAGCCCCACAGGGGGCACTGAAGCTTTCTTT. The variable domain in full, completed from reference TRBV25-1 and TRBJ1-1, reads EADIYQTPRYLVIGTGKKITLECSQTMGHDKMYWYQQDPGMELHLIHYSYGVNSTEKGDLSSESTVSRIRTEHFPLTLESARPSHTSQYLCASSPTGGTEAFFGQGTRLTVV.

The rearrangement joins TRBV5-1 to TRBJ2-1; 15 bases fit TRBD2. CDR3 length: 14 residues. With V trimmed by 7 bases and J by 11 bases, 7 bases remained unmatched. The germline CDR1 and CDR2 sequences are SGHRS and YFSETQ. The CDR3 DNA follows: TGCGCCAGCGGGACTAGCGGGGGGAGCGAAAAGCAGTTCTTC. Translation: CASGTSGGSEKQFF.

This clone was seen a single time. The chain employs TRBV11-2 and TRBJ2-7, with 11 bases matching TRBD2. V trimming: 5 bases; J trimming: 0 bases; junction bases outside the gene matches: 12. The CDR3 extends over 18 amino acids. The germline V gene encodes CDR1 SGHAT and CDR2 FQNNGV. The CDR3 nucleotides are TGTGCCAGCAGCCGCCTTATGTCCGGGACTAGCGGCTCCTACGAGCAGTACTTC. Its translation is CASSRLMSGTSGSYEQYF.

The chain combines TRBV5-1 with TRBJ2-3; D might be TRBD2 (6 bases). Germline CDR1 SGHRS, CDR2 YFSETQ. The V end was cut by 0 bases, the J end by 0 bases, with 11 bases between. The CDR3 length is 16 residues. The CDR3: CASSLVASASTDTQYF. CDR3 nucleotides: TGCGCCAGCAGCTTGGTCGCTAGCGCGAGCACAGATACGCAGTATTTT. The variable domain in full, with the rest retrieved from reference TRBV5-1 and TRBJ2-3, is KAGVTQTPRYLIKTRGQQVTLSCSPISGHRSVSWYQQTPGQGLQFLFEYFSETQRNKGNFPGRFSGRQFSNSRSEMNVSTLELGDSALYLCASSLVASASTDTQYFGPGTRLTVL.

Points on this clone: An end of the junction does not agree with germline; a read error may underlie this. The rearrangement links TRBV7-7 to TRBJ2-5, with TRBD2 matching 8 bases. The CDR3 sequence is 14 residues long. Germline-derived CDR1 and CDR2 are SSHAT and FNYEAQ (reference sequence). CDR3 DNA: TGTGCTAGCAGCCCCCATAGCGGGGTGGAGACCCAGTACTTC. Translated, it gives CASSPHSGVETQYF.

The rearrangement joins TRBV14 to TRBJ1-5; TRBD1 matches at 11 bases. The CDR3 runs to 14 residues. The V gene end was trimmed by 4 bases and the J gene end by 7 bases; junction bases not matched to a gene: 3. The germline gives CDR1 SGHDN, CDR2 FVKESK. CDR3 DNA sequence: TGTGCCAGCAGCCGGACAGGGGGCGGACAGCCCCAGCATTTT. Translating gives CASSRTGGGQPQHF.

This clone was observed once. This sequence joins TRBV9 and TRBJ2-1; a possible D gene is TRBD2 (6 bases). V lost 0 bases to trimming and J lost 7 bases, with 14 bases between them. Germline CDR1 SGDLS, CDR2 YYNGEE. This CDR3 has 15 amino acids. CDR3 nucleotides: TGTGCCAGCAGCGTAGTGGGGGGAGAGGGAAATGAGCAGTTCTTC. Its translation: CASSVVGGEGNEQFF.

The chain carries TRBV7-2 and TRBJ2-3; tentatively, D is TRBD2 (5 bases). Trimming took 3 bases from V and 1 from J, leaving 8 bases between them. The CDR3 runs 14 residues. Germline-derived CDR1 and CDR2 are SGHTA and FQGNSA. CDR3 nucleotides: TGTGCCAGCAGCTTCCAGAGGGGCACAGATACGCAGTATTTT. Residues: CASSFQRGTDTQYF.

J is TRBJ2-3 and V is TRBV4-1; no clear D gene. Trimming took off 3 bases at V and 4 bases at J, with 14 bases between the two ends. Germline CDR1 reads MGHRA; CDR2 reads YSYEKL. The CDR3 runs to 15 residues. CDR3 protein: CASSQTEILADTQYF. Here the CDR3 DNA reads TGCGCCAGCAGCCAGACTGAGATATTGGCAGATACGCAGTATTTT.

The rearrangement joins TRBV11-2 to TRBJ2-7, with a weak D call TRBD1 (6 bases). Germline CDR1 and CDR2: SGHAT and FQNNGV. This CDR3 comprises 13 residues. V was shortened by 5 bases and J by 3 bases, with 11 bases between the two germline ends. The CDR3, as DNA: TGTGCCAGCAGCCCACAGGGTTACTACGAGCAGTACTTC. Translation: CASSPQGYYEQYF.